The TCR beta chain described here comes from a study of blood T cell repertoires in COVID-19. This CDR3 comprises 14 residues. Germline trimming cut 1 base from V and 6 bases from J; bases unmatched to any gene: 5. The germline gives CDR1 SGHAT, CDR2 FQNNGV. The method was immunoSEQ multiplex PCR; TCRdb's version includes in-frame clones alone and lacks a portion of them. The table lists about 300,000 clones, around four fifths of them singletons. This TCR was sampled from a woman between 50 and 59 years old with acute or convalescent COVID-19. The gene calls are TRBV11-2 and TRBJ1-2; 7 bases agree with TRBD1. The material sequenced was peripheral blood. The CDR3, as DNA: TGTGCCAGCAGCTTAGGCCCAGGGGGAGATGGCTACACCTTC. This codes for CASSLGPGGDGYTF.